This T cell receptor (beta chain) appears in the sequencing data of a study of kidney transplant recipient with SARS-CoV-2 infection. Germline loops: CDR1 SNHLY, CDR2 FYNNEI. This CDR3 has 13 residues. TCRdb analysed the reads with MiXCR anew, one entry per CDR3 protein. The sample has roughly 250,000 distinct CDR3 sequences, about 30% seen once. A remark on this clonotype: A read error may be the cause here, since a much bigger clone is one base away.

This chain uses TRBV2 with TRBJ1-5; D gene unclear. Sequenced material: a blood sample, taken at baseline and on day 111 from a kidney transplant recipient. This TCR derives from a male patient aged 25 to 39 who had COVID-19 and was a kidney transplant recipient. Part of the T cells may come from the graft donor. The CDR3, as DNA: TGTGCCAGCACTATTATCCACAATCAGTCCCAGCATTTT. Encoded protein: CASTIIHNQSQHF.